The clone carrying this TCR beta chain was seen repeatedly, ten times or more. Its antigen is undetermined. RNA transcripts were the template, and TCR beta CDR3 regions were amplified from them. The first round was an RT-PCR with HTBI primers, and the second round was a multiplex PCR. TCRdb re-derived calls from the multiplex PCR reads in MiXCR, one entry per CDR3 protein. Found here are a few hundred thousand distinct CDR3 sequences, around 19% of them singletons; the top ten hold around 1.4%. Ophthalmopathy-affected donors exhibited moderate-to-severe activity, CAS ≥3, NOSPECS ≥4, and duration under 3 months. Germline V lookup: CDR1 DFQATT, CDR2 SNEGSKA (reference sequence). The CDR3 is 13 amino acids. Trimming stripped 8 bases from V and 4 bases from J, with 17 bases between. These data originate in a study of Graves' ophthalmopathy and Graves' hyperthyroidism. The overall study: Peripheral blood sampling occurred at initial diagnosis, before any treatment. Findings and limits, study-wide: Blood was where most expanded thyroid clonotypes above 0.001 frequency also turned up. The 13-signature model separated ophthalmopathy from stable hyperthyroidism at 85% to 90% sensitivity and approximately 81% specificity.

Sequencing was done on a sample of peripheral blood. This TCR derives from a woman younger than 35 with Graves' ophthalmopathy. V and J are TRBV20-1 and TRBJ2-5, with D perhaps given as TRBD1 or TRBD2 (6 bases each). The CDR3 loop reads CSLGGRPGETQYF. The CDR3 DNA is TGCAGTCTCGGGGGCAGGCCGGGAGAGACCCAGTACTTC.